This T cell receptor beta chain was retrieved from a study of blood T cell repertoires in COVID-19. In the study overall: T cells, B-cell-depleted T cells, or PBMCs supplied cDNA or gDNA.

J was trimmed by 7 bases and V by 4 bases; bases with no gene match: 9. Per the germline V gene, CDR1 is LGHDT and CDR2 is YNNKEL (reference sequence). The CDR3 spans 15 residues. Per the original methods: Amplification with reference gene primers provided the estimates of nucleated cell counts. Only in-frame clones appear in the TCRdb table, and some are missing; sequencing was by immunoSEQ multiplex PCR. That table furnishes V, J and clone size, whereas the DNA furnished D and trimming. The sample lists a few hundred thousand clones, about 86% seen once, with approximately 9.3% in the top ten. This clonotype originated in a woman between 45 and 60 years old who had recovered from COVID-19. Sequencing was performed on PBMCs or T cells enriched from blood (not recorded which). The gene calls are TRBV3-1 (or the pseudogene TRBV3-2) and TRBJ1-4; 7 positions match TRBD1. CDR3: CASSPGSTGIEKLFF. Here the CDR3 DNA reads TGTGCCAGCAGCCCGGGATCGACAGGGATTGAAAAACTGTTTTTT.